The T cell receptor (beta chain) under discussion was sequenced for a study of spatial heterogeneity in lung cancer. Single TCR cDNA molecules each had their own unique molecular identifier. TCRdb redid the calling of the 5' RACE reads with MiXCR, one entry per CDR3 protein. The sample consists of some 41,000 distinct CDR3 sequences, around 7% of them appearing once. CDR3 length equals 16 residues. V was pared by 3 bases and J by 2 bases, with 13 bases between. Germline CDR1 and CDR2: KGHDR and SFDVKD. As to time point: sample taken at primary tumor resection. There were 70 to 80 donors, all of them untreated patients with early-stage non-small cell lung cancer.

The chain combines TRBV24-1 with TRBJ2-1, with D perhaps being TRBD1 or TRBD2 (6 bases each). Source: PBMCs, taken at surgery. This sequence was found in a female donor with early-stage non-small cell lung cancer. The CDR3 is CATSDPRGVAYNEQFF. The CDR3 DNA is TGTGCCACCAGTGATCCGAGGGGGGTTGCCTACAATGAGCAGTTCTTC.